This note documents a single TCR beta chain sequence. Its antigen is unidentified. This specimen comes from a study of metastatic and nonmetastatic thyroid tumors. Study context: Patients with malignant and benign thyroid disease provided blood and tumor or nodule tissue, whose repertoires were compared. Broader study findings: Reported TCR beta diversity, measured in blood and tumor, was significantly higher for malignant thyroid tumors than for benign nodules.

TCRdb reanalyzed the PCR reads with MiXCR. The sample holds approximately 14,000 clones; around 4% are singletons and the top ten take around 29%. Each patient came to thyroid surgery without any prior treatment (of any kind). J was trimmed by 6 bases and V by 4 bases; bases with no gene match: 6. CDR3 length: 14 amino acids. Germline values: CDR1 MNHNS, CDR2 SASEGT. Material for sequencing was tumor tissue. This chain links TRBV6-1 with TRBJ2-1, with TRBD2 identical over 7 bases. The clonotype was recovered from a female donor with papillary thyroid cancer or a benign thyroid nodule (not recorded which). Some clones in this sample may be carry-over from other donors' samples. The CDR3 here is CASSAGTTLNEQFF. For the CDR3, the DNA is TGTGCCAGCAGTGCGGGGACTACTCTCAATGAGCAGTTCTTC.